This T cell receptor (beta chain) was profiled in a study of blood T cell repertoires in COVID-19. This CDR3 region has 17 residues. Germline assignment: CDR1 LNHDA and CDR2 SQIVND (reference sequence). Trimming shortened V by 0 bases and J by 4 bases, and 16 bases separated the two germline ends. Using immunoSEQ multiplex PCR, the repertoire was profiled, and TCRdb retains in-frame clones only, with some absent. Of some 200,000 clones in the sample, roughly 89% were seen once. Sequencing used peripheral blood. The V gene is TRBV19, the J gene TRBJ1-5; D gene ambiguous. The clonotype was recovered from a man younger than 35 with active or convalescent COVID-19. The CDR3 nucleotides are TGTGCCAGTAGTATAGATCCTGAGGAAGAGGGAAATCAGCCCCAGCATTTT. Translation gives CASSIDPEEEGNQPQHF.